A single T cell receptor beta chain is shown here with its context. Its antigen is not known. Profiling relied on immunoSEQ multiplex PCR, and the TCRdb table lists in-frame clones only, not all of them. Among under 130,000 clones listed, about 88% were seen once. The data are from a study of T cell responses to AZD1222 COVID-19 vaccine. General study results and limits: Compared with day 0, the breadth and depth of the Spike-specific TCR repertoire rose significantly after two doses of AZD1222. Females made up more of the donors, who were largely white British, and clonal diversity may have come out too low. Baseline seropositivity characterized only a handful of AZD1222 recipients.

Trimming cost V 8 bases and J 6 bases, with 7 bases left between them. Per germline, CDR1 MGHDK and CDR2 SYGVNS. The CDR3 runs to 10 residues. The sample in question was peripheral blood, obtained on day 0 of AZD1222 vaccination. The clonotype was recovered from an adult in good health. This sequence joins TRBV25-1 and TRBJ1-1; D not certain. The CDR3 spells CASGEPEAFF. The CDR3 nucleotides read TGTGCCAGCGGGGAGCCTGAAGCTTTCTTT.